This entry describes one T cell receptor (beta chain). The sample originates from a study of CD8+ T cells in alopecia areata. As for the study in general: Patients received oral tofacitinib, 5 to 10 mg twice daily, for moderate-to-severe alopecia areata. Tofacitinib continued for 6 to 18 months and was then withheld for 6 months.

Collection of lesional scalp punch biopsies and peripheral blood was performed in alopecia areata patients. Separation by sorting yielded CD4+ and CD8+ T cells from PBMCs. Isolated RNA was reverse transcribed into cDNA used as the sequencing template. Produced via immunoSEQ multiplex PCR; TCRdb's table is partial and in-frame only. In the table there are some 110,000 clones, around two fifths of which are singletons. Material: CD4+ T cells sorted from blood. The TCR was taken from a human donor with alopecia areata.

CDR3: CSAGEWDQPQHF. Written as DNA, the CDR3 is TGCAGCGCAGGGGAGTGGGATCAGCCCCAGCATTTT. The chain carries TRBV29-1 and TRBJ1-5; D perhaps matches TRBD1 (6 bases). The V and J ends lost 7 bases and 5 bases respectively, with 12 bases between them. This CDR3 contains 12 residues. The germline V gene encodes CDR1 SQVTM and CDR2 ANQGSEA.